This TCR beta chain stems from a study of blood T cell repertoires in COVID-19. V lost 7 bases to trimming and J lost 0 bases, with 16 bases between them. Per germline, CDR1 GTSNPN and CDR2 SVGIG (reference sequence). This CDR3 region has 15 residues. Produced via immunoSEQ multiplex PCR; TCRdb's table is partial and in-frame only. There are 200,000 to 250,000 clones in the sample; 87% occur only once, and about 6% lies in the top ten. The sequenced sample was peripheral blood. V usage is TRBV30 and J usage is TRBJ1-3; tentative D call: TRBD1 (5 bases). The sequence was collected from a man aged 55-75 years who had recovered from COVID-19. The CDR3, as DNA: TGTGCCTCCATGCGGGACTGGGGCTCTGGAAACACCATATATTTT. The encoded protein is CASMRDWGSGNTIYF.